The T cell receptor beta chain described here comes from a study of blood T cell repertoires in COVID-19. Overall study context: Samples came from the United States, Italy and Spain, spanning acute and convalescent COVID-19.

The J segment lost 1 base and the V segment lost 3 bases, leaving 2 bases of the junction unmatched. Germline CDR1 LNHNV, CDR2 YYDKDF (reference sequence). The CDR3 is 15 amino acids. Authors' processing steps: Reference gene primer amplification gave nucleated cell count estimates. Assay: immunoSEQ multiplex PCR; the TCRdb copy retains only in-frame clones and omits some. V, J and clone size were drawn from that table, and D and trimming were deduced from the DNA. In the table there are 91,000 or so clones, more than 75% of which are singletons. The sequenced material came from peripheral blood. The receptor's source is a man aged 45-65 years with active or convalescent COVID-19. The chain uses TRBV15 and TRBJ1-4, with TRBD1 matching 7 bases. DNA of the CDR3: TGTGCCACCAGCAGCTGGGACAGAACTAATGAAAAACTGTTTTTT. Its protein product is CATSSWDRTNEKLFF.